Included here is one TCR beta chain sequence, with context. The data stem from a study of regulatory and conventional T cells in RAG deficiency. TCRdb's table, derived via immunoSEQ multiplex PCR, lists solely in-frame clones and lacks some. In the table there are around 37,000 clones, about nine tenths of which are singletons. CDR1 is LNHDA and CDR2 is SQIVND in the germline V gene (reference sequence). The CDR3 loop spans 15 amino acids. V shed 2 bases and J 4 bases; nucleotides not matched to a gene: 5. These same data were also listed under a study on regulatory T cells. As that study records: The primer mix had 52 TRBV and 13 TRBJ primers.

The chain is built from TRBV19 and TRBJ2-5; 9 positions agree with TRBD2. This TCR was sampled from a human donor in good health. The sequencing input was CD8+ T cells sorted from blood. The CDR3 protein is CASSILAGGGETQYF. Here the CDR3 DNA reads TGTGCCAGTAGTATATTGGCGGGAGGGGGAGAGACCCAGTACTTC. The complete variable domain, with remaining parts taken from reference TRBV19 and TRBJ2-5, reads DGGITQSPKYLFRKEGQNVTLSCEQNLNHDAMYWYRQDPGQGLRLIYYSQIVNDFQKGDIAEGYSVSREKKESFPLTVTSAQKNPTAFYLCASSILAGGGETQYFGPGTRLLVL.